Each of the 25 T cell receptor beta chains below was sequenced from the same sample in a study of regulatory T cells in long-lasting Graves disease (dated by TCRdb to the early 2020s). Explained via the paper, the time point label denotes: persistent/refractory GD, antithyroid drugs over 5 years with positive TRAb. RNA was extracted from PBMCs in TRIzol for both TCR sequencing and RNA sequencing. Library preparation was by multiplex PCR. The run used an Illumina HiSeq 4000. CDR3 regions were amplified by Arm-PCR with iRepertoire HTBI primers to construct TCR beta libraries. TCRdb reprocessed the public reads (quality trimming at Q25 with fastp, clone calling with MiXCR) and kept in-frame beta chains. For every CDR3 protein sequence, its rows merge into one entry that carries the most common genes and DNA. The sample table lists about 430,000 distinct CDR3 sequences, roughly 21% of them with a count of one. Clones ranked in the top ten supply around 15% of the sample.

The sequencing used peripheral blood mononuclear cells (PBMCs), collected when the disease was refractory, from a patient treated with antithyroid drugs. The receptors stem from a female donor with Graves disease.

The sample holds a few counts of this clonotype. The V and J genes are TRBV7-8 and TRBJ2-4, with D unclear. V gave up 2 bases and J gave up 0 bases, with 14 bases separating them. The CDR3 consists of 17 residues. Germline CDR1 and CDR2: SGHVS and FQNEAQ. The CDR3 reads CASSLTPGSLAKNIQYF. CDR3 bases: TGTGCCAGCAGCTTAACCCCCGGAAGTCTAGCCAAAAACATTCAGTACTTC.

This clonotype has only one observation. A much larger clonotype is one base distant, so this may be a read error. This chain joins TRBV6-1 and TRBJ2-5, with D possibly matching TRBD1 (6 bases). The germline gives CDR1 MNHNS, CDR2 SASEGT. The CDR3 spans 12 residues. CDR3 sequence (DNA): TGTGCCATCGGACAGTTTAAAGAGACCCGGTACTTC. As protein: CAIGQFKETRYF.

This clonotype came up a few times. The genes are TRBV20-1 and TRBJ2-7; perhaps TRBD1 as D (6 bases). In germline, CDR1 is DFQATT, CDR2 SNEGSKA (reference sequence). Deletions cut 3 bases from V and 0 bases from J, with 15 bases between. The CDR3 extends over 15 amino acids. This CDR3 reads CSARILDSSSYEQYF. The CDR3 coding sequence is TGCAGTGCTAGGATCCTGGACAGCAGCTCCTACGAGCAGTACTTC.

This clonotype came up many times. This chain joins TRBV20-1 and TRBJ2-5, with a weak D call TRBD1 (5 bases). The germline V gene has CDR1 DFQATT and CDR2 SNEGSKA (reference sequence). Trimming cost V 1 base and J 5 bases, with 11 bases left between them. This CDR3 comprises 13 residues. The CDR3 DNA reads TGCAGTGCTAGAGTCGTCAGGGTTGAGACCCAGTACTTC. Translated: CSARVVRVETQYF.

This clonotype was recorded many times. The gene calls are TRBV5-1 and TRBJ1-2; 8 bases match TRBD1. The CDR3 sequence is 15 residues long. V trimming: 5 bases; J trimming: 4 bases; junction bases outside the gene matches: 10. The germline gives CDR1 SGHRS, CDR2 YFSETQ. The CDR3 protein is CASSNTGTGLYGYTF. The CDR3 DNA reads as TGCGCCAGCAGTAATACCGGGACAGGTCTCTATGGCTACACCTTC.

This clonotype was seen many times. The CDR3 nucleotides read TGTGCCAGCAGTTCCATCCGGGGGTTCTACGAGCAGTACTTC. It yields the protein CASSSIRGFYEQYF. The gene calls are TRBV28 and TRBJ2-7, with D perhaps matching TRBD2 (6 bases). The CDR3 is made up of 14 amino acids. The V and J ends lost 4 bases and 3 bases respectively, with 13 bases between them. Germline CDR1 MDHEN, CDR2 SYDVKM. Variable domain in full (rest from reference TRBV28 and TRBJ2-7): DVKVTQSSRYLVKRTGEKVFLECVQDMDHENMFWYRQDPGLGLRLIYFSYDVKMKEKGDIPEGYSVSREKKERFSLILESASTNQTSMYLCASSSIRGFYEQYFGPGTRLTVT.

This clonotype has a handful of counts. The CDR3 region is CASSAQQGLEQYF. The CDR3 nucleotides are TGTGCCAGCAGCGCCCAGCAGGGTTTGGAGCAGTACTTC. V and J are TRBV7-9 and TRBJ2-7, with D perhaps TRBD1 (5 bases). Germline assignment: CDR1 SEHNR and CDR2 FQNEAQ (reference sequence). The CDR3 extends over 13 amino acids. The ends were cut back, 5 bases at V and 7 bases at J, with 15 bases in the middle.

This clonotype appeared a few times. This CDR3 reads CATQGLRGSGSLHF. CDR3 bases: TGTGCCACCCAGGGACTGCGGGGGTCGGGATCCCTCCACTTT. The J gene is TRBJ1-6, the V gene TRBV28; TRBD1 is a possible D gene (5 bases). Trimming stripped 10 bases from V and 14 bases from J, with 24 bases between. The germline gives CDR1 MDHEN, CDR2 SYDVKM. CDR3 length: 14 amino acids.

This clonotype was counted a few times. The V and J genes are TRBV6-4 and TRBJ2-7; TRBD1 matches 8 bases. This CDR3 is 15 amino acids long. With 6 bases clipped from V and 0 bases from J, the junction kept 7 bases outside the gene matches. Germline V gene sequence: CDR1 MRHNA, CDR2 SNTAGT. The CDR3 DNA is TGTGCCAGCAGACCCCGGGACAGGACCTCCTACGAGCAGTACTTC. Translated, it gives CASRPRDRTSYEQYF.

This chain links TRBV13 with TRBJ2-7; D possibly corresponds to TRBD1 (5 bases). The CDR3 contains 16 residues. V was cut by 0 bases and J by 6 bases, with 18 bases left in between. The germline CDR1 and CDR2 sequences are PRHDT and FYEKMQ (reference sequence). CDR3 sequence reads: CASSLGLFRQGGEQYF. The DNA of the CDR3 is TGTGCCAGCAGCTTAGGCCTTTTTAGGCAGGGCGGCGAGCAGTACTTC. The full variable domain, in which reference TRBV13 and TRBJ2-7 provide the parts outside the CDR3, is AAGVIQSPRHLIKEKRETATLKCYPIPRHDTVYWYQQGPGQDPQFLISFYEKMQSDKGSIPDRFSAQQFSDYHSELNMSSLELGDSALYFCASSLGLFRQGGEQYFGPGTRLTVT.

This clonotype was counted only a few times. This chain uses TRBV18 with TRBJ1-2; D gene unclear. The V end was cut by 2 bases, the J end by 3 bases, with 10 bases between. This CDR3 is 14 amino acids long. CDR1 and CDR2 (germline): KGHSH, LQKENI. CDR3 sequence reads: CASSPMEGDYGYTF. As DNA, the CDR3 is TGTGCCAGCTCACCAATGGAAGGAGACTATGGCTACACCTTC.

This clonotype was seen more than once but under ten times. The gene calls are TRBV15 and TRBJ1-2; 10 nucleotides match TRBD1. The ends lost 1 base at V and 3 bases at J; junction bases unmatched: 2. Germline V gene sequence: CDR1 LNHNV, CDR2 YYDKDF (reference sequence). CDR3 length equals 15 residues. The CDR3 loop is CATSRVGTGDYGYTF. The CDR3 DNA is TGTGCCACCAGCAGAGTGGGGACAGGGGACTATGGCTACACCTTC.

The rearrangement joins TRBV2 to TRBJ1-4; 8 nucleotides align to TRBD1. This CDR3 spans 14 amino acids. Germline V gene lookup returns CDR1 SNHLY and CDR2 FYNNEI. V shed 6 bases, J shed 6 bases, and the junction held 6 bases outside the gene matches. In DNA, the CDR3 is TGTGCCAGCAGACAGACAGGGGAAGATGAAAAACTGTTTTTT. It specifies CASRQTGEDEKLFF.

This clonotype was detected a few times. V and J are TRBV20-1 and TRBJ2-3, with 8 nucleotides matching TRBD2. V shed 3 bases, J shed 3 bases, and the junction held 8 bases outside the gene matches. Germline V gene data show CDR1 as DFQATT and CDR2 as SNEGSKA (reference sequence). The CDR3 has 15 amino acids. The CDR3 sequence is CSASRREGGTDTQYF. The CDR3 region has the DNA TGCAGTGCTAGCCGTCGGGAGGGTGGTACAGATACGCAGTATTTT.

This clonotype was counted between two and nine times. This sequence joins TRBV29-1 and TRBJ2-2, with 8 bases matching TRBD1. The CDR3 extends over 13 amino acids. CDR1 is SQVTM and CDR2 is ANQGSEA in the germline V gene. J was trimmed by 5 bases and V by 7 bases; bases with no gene match: 6. The CDR3 loop is CSAGQGDTGELFF. In nucleotides, the CDR3 is TGCAGCGCAGGACAGGGAGATACCGGGGAGCTGTTTTTT.

Ten or more counts support this clonotype. Written as DNA, the CDR3 is TGTGCCAGCAGTGTCCTAGTGGGAGATGATATTCAGTACTTC. It codes for CASSVLVGDDIQYF. The chain is built from TRBV2 and TRBJ2-4; perhaps TRBD2 as D (5 bases). Germline CDR1 is SNHLY and CDR2 is FYNNEI. CDR3 length: 14 amino acids. V was clipped by 4 bases and J by 10 bases, with 17 bases between them.

In its sample, this clonotype was seen a few times. This chain connects TRBV2 to TRBJ1-4; 10 nucleotides align to TRBD1. The germline V gene encodes CDR1 SNHLY and CDR2 FYNNEI. Losses at the gene ends were 3 bases for V and 10 bases for J; bases not matched to a gene: 8. This CDR3 comprises 15 residues. The CDR3 region has the DNA TGTGCCAGCAGTGACCAGACAGGGGGCTCCGGAAAACTGTTTTTT. This codes for CASSDQTGGSGKLFF. The entire variable domain, with the rest obtained from reference TRBV2 and TRBJ1-4, is as follows: EPEVTQTPSHQVTQMGQEVILRCVPISNHLYFYWYRQILGQKVEFLVSFYNNEISEKSEIFDDQFSVERPDGSNFTLKIRSTKLEDSAMYFCASSDQTGGSGKLFFGSGTQLSVL.

This clonotype appeared a few times. The rearrangement joins TRBV27 to TRBJ1-4, with D perhaps TRBD1 (5 bases). This CDR3 spans 14 amino acids. The germline gives CDR1 MNHEY, CDR2 SMNVEV (reference sequence). V shed 3 bases and J shed 7 bases, with 12 bases lying between them. Here the CDR3 reads CASSLKGLGEKLFF. CDR3 nucleotide sequence: TGTGCCAGCAGTTTGAAGGGGCTAGGTGAAAAACTGTTTTTT.

Many counts were recorded for this clonotype. The CDR3: CASTSLAGGREQYF. CDR3 coding DNA: TGTGCCAGCACCTCACTAGCGGGAGGGAGAGAGCAGTACTTC. The chain is built from TRBV28 and TRBJ2-7, with TRBD2 identical over 13 bases. V gave up 7 bases and J gave up 7 bases; unmatched junction bases: 7. Germline-derived CDR1 and CDR2 are MDHEN and SYDVKM. The CDR3 totals 14 residues.

The chain employs TRBV5-6 and TRBJ2-7; 8 nucleotides line up with TRBD2. The V segment lost 0 bases and the J segment 1 base; nucleotides outside the gene matches: 6. The CDR3 totals 16 residues. Germline CDR1 and CDR2: SGHDT and YYEEEE. In DNA, the CDR3 is TGTGCCAGCAGCTTGGTGCGAGCGGGAGCTTCCTACGAGCAGTACTTC. It yields the protein CASSLVRAGASYEQYF. The variable domain in full, with the rest retrieved from reference TRBV5-6 and TRBJ2-7, is DAGVTQSPTHLIKTRGQQVTLRCSPKSGHDTVSWYQQALGQGPQFIFQYYEEEERQRGNFPDRFSGHQFPNYSSELNVNALLLGDSALYLCASSLVRAGASYEQYFGPGTRLTVT.

This clonotype has ten or more counts. The genes are TRBV7-9 and TRBJ2-5, with 8 positions matching TRBD2. Germline V gene data show CDR1 as SEHNR and CDR2 as FQNEAQ (reference sequence). This CDR3 region has 14 residues. V shed 7 bases, J shed 4 bases, and the junction held 8 bases outside the gene matches. This chain's CDR3 is CASTFGTSRETQYF. Written as DNA, the CDR3 is TGTGCCAGCACCTTCGGGACTAGTAGAGAGACCCAGTACTTC.

The genes are TRBV2 and TRBJ1-2; tentatively, D is TRBD1 (6 bases). The CDR3 totals 13 residues. Trimming took 6 bases from V and 4 from J, leaving 12 bases between them. CDR1 is SNHLY and CDR2 is FYNNEI in the germline V gene. In DNA, the CDR3 is TGTGCCAGCAGCCCGTTGACAGGCTATGGCTACACCTTC. Translating it yields CASSPLTGYGYTF.

The chain employs TRBV29-1 and TRBJ1-1, with TRBD1 matching 7 bases. Germline CDR1 SQVTM, CDR2 ANQGSEA. With 0 bases clipped from V and 1 base from J, the junction kept 5 bases outside the gene matches. This CDR3 is 15 amino acids long. The CDR3 sequence is CSVEDLEGANTEAFF. The CDR3 nucleotides are TGCAGCGTTGAAGATTTGGAGGGGGCGAACACTGAAGCTTTCTTT.

As for this clonotype: At one end, the junction sequence differs from germline, possibly due to a read error. The chain carries TRBV27 and TRBJ2-5, with 13 bases lining up with TRBD2. The CDR3 runs 17 residues. The germline V gene encodes CDR1 MNHEY and CDR2 SMNVEV (reference sequence). CDR3 sequence: CASSTRGTSGTQGTQYF. The CDR3 DNA reads TGTGCCAGCAGTACTAGAGGGACTAGCGGGACCCAAGGGACCCAGTACTTC.

In its sample, this clonotype was seen many times. CDR3 sequence: CSVTGTSSDEQYF. The CDR3 bases are TGCAGTGTTACCGGGACTAGCAGCGACGAGCAGTACTTC. J is TRBJ2-7 and V is TRBV20-1, with TRBD2 identical over 9 bases. The germline gives CDR1 DFQATT, CDR2 SNEGSKA (reference sequence). V lost 7 bases to trimming and J lost 5 bases; unmatched junction nucleotides: 9. The CDR3 is made up of 13 amino acids.